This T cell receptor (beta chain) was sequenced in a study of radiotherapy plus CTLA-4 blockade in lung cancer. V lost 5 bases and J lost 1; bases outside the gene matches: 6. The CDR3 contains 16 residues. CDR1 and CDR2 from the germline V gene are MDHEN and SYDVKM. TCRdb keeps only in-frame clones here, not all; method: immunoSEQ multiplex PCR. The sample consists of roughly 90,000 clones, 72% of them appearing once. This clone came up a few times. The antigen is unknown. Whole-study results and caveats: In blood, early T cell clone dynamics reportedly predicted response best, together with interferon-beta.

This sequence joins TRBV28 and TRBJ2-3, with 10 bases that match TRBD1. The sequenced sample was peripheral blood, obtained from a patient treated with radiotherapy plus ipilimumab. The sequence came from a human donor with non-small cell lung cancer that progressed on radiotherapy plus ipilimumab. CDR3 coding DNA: TGTGCCAGCAGTCCCGACAGGGGGCTTGGCACAGATACGCAGTATTTT. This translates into CASSPDRGLGTDTQYF.